This TCR beta chain was found in a study of blood T cell repertoires in COVID-19. Study in general: Samples representing acute and convalescent COVID-19 were sourced from the United States, Italy and Spain. PBMCs, B-cell-depleted T cells, or T cells provided the cDNA or gDNA that made up the material.

The data were produced by immunoSEQ multiplex PCR, yet TCRdb's version contains in-frame clones alone and is incomplete. Of roughly 230,000 clones listed, approximately 83% were seen once; the top ten hold around 5.5%. The sample comprised peripheral blood. The sequence came from a human donor in a cohort sampled during active COVID-19.

The CDR3 region is CASSPRGRGLAGGSYEQYF. DNA for the CDR3: TGTGCCAGCAGTCCCAGGGGGCGAGGACTAGCGGGAGGGTCCTACGAGCAGTACTTC. The chain links TRBV27 to TRBJ2-7; 15 bases align to TRBD2. V lost 5 bases to trimming and J lost 1 base; unmatched junction nucleotides: 12. The CDR3 spans 19 residues. Germline V CDR1 and CDR2: MNHEY, SMNVEV (reference sequence).